The rows below give T cell receptor beta chains drawn from one sample of a study of blood T cells in healthy people across ages. TCRdb independently ran MiXCR on the 5' RACE reads; one entry per CDR3 protein. The sample contains roughly 930,000 distinct CDR3 sequences, around 48% of which appear only once. Sequencing was performed on blood. The receptor source for this set is a man aged 25 to 40 in good health. CDR3s include the opening cysteine and the closing phenylalanine or tryptophan. A D gene is named only where the DNA matches it firmly. Not every row has a clone size; where given, it reads once, few, many or a size class.

J,V,D,length,size,DNA,CDR3
TRBJ1-2,TRBV14,.,14,.,TGTGCCAGCAGCCAAGAAGACAGGACTGACGGCTACACCTTC,CASSQEDRTDGYTF
TRBJ2-7,TRBV6-6,TRBD1,14,few,TGTGCCAGCAGTTACTCGTTGAGACAGGGCGAGCAGTACTTC,CASSYSLRQGEQYF
TRBJ2-3,TRBV4-2,TRBD2,17,few,TGTGCCAGCAGCCAGCGGGGGGCTAGCGGGGGGACAGATACGCAGTATTTT,CASSQRGASGGTDTQYF
TRBJ1-2,TRBV29-1,.,13,few,TGCAGCGTTGAAGACACAGCTAACTATGGCTACACCTTC,CSVEDTANYGYTF
TRBJ1-4,TRBV12-3/TRBV12-4,.,12,.,TGTGCCAGCAGGGGCCCTGGTGAAAAACTGTTTTTT,CASRGPGEKLFF
TRBJ2-5,TRBV11-1,.,14,.,TGTGCCAGCAGCCACATAGTGGGTCTGGAGACCCAGTACTTC,CASSHIVGLETQYF
TRBJ1-2,TRBV4-3,TRBD1,14,few,TGCGCCAGCAGCCCCGGGACAGGTGGCCTTGTTCACACCTTC,CASSPGTGGLVHTF
TRBJ2-3,TRBV2,TRBD2,14,.,TGTGCCGGCTCCGGGACTAGCTACACAGATACGCAGTATTTT,CAGSGTSYTDTQYF
TRBJ2-5,TRBV20-1,.,16,.,TGCAGTGCTAGGCGGACTGGACACGCGGGGATGGAGACCCAGTACTTC,CSARRTGHAGMETQYF
TRBJ2-7,TRBV20-1,TRBD2,17,.,TGCAGTGCTCTCGGCCGGACTAGCGGGCACTCCTACAATGAGCAGTACTTC,CSALGRTSGHSYNEQYF
TRBJ1-2,TRBV29-1,.,15,once,TGCAGCGTTGAGAGTGGGGGGCTTACTAACTATGGCTACACCTTC,CSVESGGLTNYGYTF
TRBJ2-5,TRBV6-2/TRBV6-3,TRBD2,16,.,TGTGCCAGCAGTTCCCATGAGCGGGGGTTCTACAATGAGCAGTACTTC,CASSSHERGFYNEQYF
TRBJ1-4,TRBV4-1,.,15,.,TGCGCCAGCAGCCAAGATGACGGGCAGTCTGAAAAACTGTTTTTT,CASSQDDGQSEKLFF
TRBJ2-3,TRBV29-1,TRBD1,14,few,TGCAGCGTTGTGTCGACAGGGGGCACAGATACGCAGTATTTT,CSVVSTGGTDTQYF
TRBJ1-5,TRBV6-6,.,16,.,TGTGCCAGCAGCGAATCTACAGGGTTGAGGAATCAGCCCCAGCATTTT,CASSESTGLRNQPQHF
TRBJ2-7,TRBV6-1,.,20,.,TGTGCCAGCAGTATTCCAACGGTTCGTGCGGGTCACGGATTTACCTACGAGCAGTACTTC,CASSIPTVRAGHGFTYEQYF
TRBJ2-1,TRBV12-3/TRBV12-4,.,12,.,TGTGCCAGCAGTCCTTACTACAATGAGCAGTTCTTC,CASSPYYNEQFF
TRBJ2-1,TRBV20-1,TRBD2,12,.,TGCAGTGCTAGAGCCGGGGAGGGCTTTACGTTCTTC,CSARAGEGFTFF
TRBJ1-5,TRBV4-2,TRBD1,15,few,TGTGCCAGCAGCCAAGATAGGCAACAGGGGCAGCCCCAGCATTTT,CASSQDRQQGQPQHF
TRBJ2-7,TRBV5-6,TRBD1,17,few,TGTGCCAGCAGCTGGAACCCTCCGGGACAGCCTACCTACGAGCAGTACTTC,CASSWNPPGQPTYEQYF
TRBJ2-2,TRBV24-1,.,15,.,TGTGCCACCAGAGAGGGACGGCAGAACACCGGGGAGCTGTTTTTT,CATREGRQNTGELFF
TRBJ1-2,TRBV5-1,TRBD1,15,.,TGCGCCAGCAGCTTGGCCTGGACAGGGGACGGTGGCTACACCTTC,CASSLAWTGDGGYTF
TRBJ1-2,TRBV18,.,14,few,TGTGCCAGCTCACCACCGAGCGTTTCTGGTGGCTACACCTTC,CASSPPSVSGGYTF
TRBJ1-6,TRBV15,TRBD1,17,few,TGTGCCACCAGCAGGGGCGGACAGGGGGCGCGTAATTCACCCCTCCACTTT,CATSRGGQGARNSPLHF
TRBJ2-3,TRBV9,.,18,.,TGTGCCAGCAGCCCCGGACTAAACGGGGGAGCTAGCACAGATACGCAGTATTTT,CASSPGLNGGASTDTQYF
TRBJ2-7,TRBV28,.,15,once,TGTGCCAGCAGTGCCCGGGACACCTCCCCCTACGAGCAGTACTTC,CASSARDTSPYEQYF